This is a list of T cell receptor beta chains from one sample in a study of blood T cell repertoires in COVID-19. The repertoire was sequenced with immunoSEQ multiplex PCR; TCRdb's copy has only in-frame clones and lacks some. There are a few hundred thousand clones in the sample; about nine tenths occur only once, and over 2% lies in the top ten. Sample: peripheral blood. The receptors originated from a woman between 50 and 59 years old with acute or convalescent COVID-19. Both conserved end residues are part of each CDR3. A D gene is named only where the DNA matches it firmly. Size values are once, few and many counts, or a class for expanded clones, and some rows have none.

>-|-|TRBV7-3|TRBJ2-5
CASSPPGGQETQYF
TGTGCCAGCAGCCCTCCCGGGGGACAAGAGACCCAGTACTTC
>TRBD2|-|TRBV5-4|TRBJ2-3
CASSPERGRTDTQYF
TGTGCCAGCAGCCCTGAGCGGGGCCGCACAGATACGCAGTATTTT
>TRBD2|-|TRBV4-3|TRBJ2-3
CASSQGLAGAVGTDTQYF
TGCGCCAGCAGCCAGGGACTAGCGGGAGCGGTGGGCACAGATACGCAGTATTTT
>-|-|TRBV12-3/TRBV12-4|TRBJ2-7
CASNSQGRDEYF
TGTGCCAGCAACTCCCAGGGGAGGGACGAGTACTTC
>-|-|TRBV5-6|TRBJ1-5
CASSLRLGRVGQPQHF
TGTGCCAGCAGCTTGAGGCTGGGCAGGGTGGGTCAGCCCCAGCATTTT
>-|-|TRBV7-2|TRBJ1-5
CASSKQGQPQHF
TGTGCCAGCTCCAAACAGGGCCAGCCCCAGCATTTT
>TRBD1|-|TRBV7-9|TRBJ1-3
CASSFSGTEGNTIYF
TGTGCCAGCAGCTTCTCCGGGACAGAGGGAAACACCATATATTTT
>TRBD2|-|TRBV19|TRBJ2-5
CASSILAGGQETQYF
TGTGCCAGTAGTATCCTAGCGGGGGGGCAAGAGACCCAGTACTTC
>TRBD2|-|TRBV7-6|TRBJ2-7
CASSLAGGAGASYEQYF
TGTGCCAGCAGCTTAGCCGGGGGGGCAGGGGCATCCTACGAGCAGTACTTC
>TRBD1|-|TRBV24-1|TRBJ2-3
CATSDWTGADTQYF
TGTGCCACCAGTGATTGGACAGGGGCAGATACGCAGTATTTT
>-|-|TRBV7-9|TRBJ2-7
CASSSPSRQTYEQYF
TGTGCCAGCAGCTCCCCGTCCCGCCAGACCTACGAGCAGTACTTC
>TRBD2|-|TRBV27|TRBJ2-2
CAVRGGSLNTGELFF
TGTGCCGTGAGAGGCGGGAGCCTAAACACCGGGGAGCTGTTTTTT
>TRBD1|few|TRBV4-1|TRBJ1-1
CASSQGQGVGTEAFF
TGCGCCAGCAGCCAAGGACAGGGGGTAGGGACTGAAGCTTTCTTT
>-|-|TRBV7-3|TRBJ2-3
CASSLNPVDTQYF
TGTGCCAGCAGTCTTAACCCGGTAGATACGCAGTATTTT
>TRBD1|-|TRBV7-8|TRBJ1-5
CASSFKSDRRDQPQHF
TGTGCCAGCAGCTTCAAATCGGACAGGAGAGATCAGCCCCAGCATTTT
>TRBD1|-|TRBV24-1|TRBJ1-5
CATSDPGTGGGQPQHF
TGTGCCACCAGTGACCCAGGGACAGGGGGCGGACAGCCCCAGCATTTT
>TRBD2|-|TRBV19|TRBJ2-1
CASSAGLAVNEQFF
TGTGCCAGTAGTGCGGGACTAGCGGTAAATGAGCAGTTCTTC
>-|-|TRBV7-9|TRBJ1-1
CASSPWREGTEAFF
TGTGCCAGCAGCCCGTGGAGGGAAGGAACTGAAGCTTTCTTT
>TRBD1|-|TRBV19|TRBJ2-1
CASSTGKKTYNEQFF
TGTGCCAGTTCGACAGGGAAGAAGACCTACAATGAGCAGTTCTTC
>TRBD2|once|TRBV10-3|TRBJ2-2
CAISESLAGGNTGELFF
TGTGCCATCAGTGAGTCTCTAGCGGGAGGGAACACCGGGGAGCTGTTTTTT
>-|-|TRBV27|TRBJ2-5
CASRYRTRASAQYF
TGTGCCAGCAGATATCGTACGCGAGCTTCGGCCCAGTACTTC
>TRBD2|few|TRBV12-3/TRBV12-4|TRBJ2-3
CASSFGTSGTPHF
TGTGCCAGCAGTTTTGGGACTAGCGGGACCCCACATTTT